This T cell receptor (beta chain) was recovered during a study of blood T cell repertoires in COVID-19. Overall study context: PBMCs, B-cell-depleted T cells, or T cells were the source of the cDNA or gDNA that made up the material.

Germline trimming cut 3 bases from V and 3 bases from J; bases unmatched to any gene: 14. This CDR3 comprises 18 residues. CDR1 is WNHNN and CDR2 is SYGVQD in the germline V gene (reference sequence). Sequencing was performed with immunoSEQ multiplex PCR; in TCRdb, only in-frame clones are kept and a portion is missing. The table includes more than 150,000 clones, about 84% detected once. The source is a woman in her 30s with acute or convalescent COVID-19. The chain recombines TRBV10-1 with TRBJ2-3; 8 bases map to TRBD1. Sequencing was done on a sample of peripheral blood. The CDR3 region has the DNA TGCGCCAGCAGTGAACAAATCGGGACAGGAGGGGCTACAGATACGCAGTATTTT. Encoded protein: CASSEQIGTGGATDTQYF.